The present TCR beta chain was sequenced within a study of shared clonotypes between healthy human individuals. Study summary: Three plates each covered CD4 naive and memory; CD8 naive two, CD8 memory one.

Broader study findings: Generation probability values for non-shared clonotypes were lower than those for clonotypes shared by all four donors.

TCRdb's copy holds only in-frame clones and misses some; the assay was immunoSEQ multiplex PCR. There are more than 1,200,000 clones in the sample; 97% to 99% occur only once, and approximately 0.4% lies in the top ten. Germline assignment: CDR1 SGHRS and CDR2 YFSETQ. CDR3 length: 13 residues. V lost 1 base and J 6 bases, leaving 8 bases between the germline ends. A word on this clone: Its matching antigen is unknown.

The chain carries TRBV5-1 and TRBJ2-1; D is uncertain. The receptor comes from a man under 40 in good health. Sequenced sample: naive CD4+ T cells sorted from blood. Subset denoted: CD45RA+ positively selected. DNA of the CDR3: TGCGCCAGCAGCTTGACAGAACCCAATGAGCAGTTCTTC. Its translation: CASSLTEPNEQFF.